A selection of T cell receptor beta chains follows, all from one sample in a study of beta chain features in type 1 diabetes. Clones were sequenced by immunoSEQ multiplex PCR, and TCRdb holds only the in-frame ones, with some missing. The table includes 300,000 to 400,000 clones, roughly 13% detected once. Specimen: naive CD4+ T cells from blood. The origin of the receptors is a young woman with type 1 diabetes. CDR3s include the opening cysteine and the closing phenylalanine or tryptophan. The order of the fields is V gene, J gene, clone size, D gene, CDR3 DNA, CDR3 protein. A D gene is named only where the DNA matches it firmly. Rows give clone size only sometimes, using once, few, many, or a class for an expanded clone.

>TRBV4-1|TRBJ2-1|few|.
TGCGCCAGCAGCCAAGGGGCAGGGACCTACAATGAGCAGTTCTTC
CASSQGAGTYNEQFF
>TRBV13|TRBJ1-2|.|.
TGTGCCAGCAGCTCCTTCCAGGGGTCCCCCTATGGCTACACCTTC
CASSSFQGSPYGYTF
>TRBV14|TRBJ2-1|.|TRBD2
TGTGCCAGCAGCCTCAGGACTAGCGGGAGCAGGGGGGGGAATGAGCAGTTCTTC
CASSLRTSGSRGGNEQFF
>TRBV7-2|TRBJ1-5|.|.
TGTGCCAGCAGCTTGGTGGGTAGGGGGAACCAGCCCCAGCATTTT
CASSLVGRGNQPQHF
>TRBV5-4|TRBJ2-5|few|TRBD1
TGTGCCAGCAGCTTGGCTACAGGGGGCGGACAAGAGACCCAGTACTTC
CASSLATGGGQETQYF
>TRBV4-1|TRBJ1-5|few|.
TGCGCCAGCAGCCCCCAGGGGTATAGCAATCAGCCCCAGCATTTT
CASSPQGYSNQPQHF
>TRBV19|TRBJ2-5|.|.
TGTGCCAGTAGCCTCCGGGGTGAGACCCAGTACTTC
CASSLRGETQYF
>TRBV4-2|TRBJ2-1|few|.
TGTGCCAGCAGCCCCCGGGTAGCGACCTACAATGAGCAGTTCTTC
CASSPRVATYNEQFF
>TRBV2|TRBJ1-4|few|.
TGTGCCAGCAGTCGGGGGGAAAAACTGTTTTTT
CASSRGEKLFF
>TRBV29-1|TRBJ2-7|.|.
TGCAGCGTTGACTTCCGGGGCAGGGGCTCCTACGAGCAGTACTTC
CSVDFRGRGSYEQYF
>TRBV28|TRBJ2-3|once|.
TGTGCCAGCAGTTTAGAAGGTATCTGGGCTGCAGATACGCAGTATTTT
CASSLEGIWAADTQYF
>TRBV28|TRBJ2-7|few|TRBD1
TGTGCCAGCGGGGAATGGGGGACAGGGGATTTCGAGCAGTACTTC
CASGEWGTGDFEQYF
>TRBV19|TRBJ2-7|.|.
TGTGCCAGTAGCGCTCCCCCACAGGGAACCAAGCAGTACTTC
CASSAPPQGTKQYF
>TRBV7-9|TRBJ1-1|.|.
TGTGCCAGCAGCTTGAATTCAGGGCCGAGGGCTTTCTTT
CASSLNSGPRAFF
>TRBV9|TRBJ1-1|.|.
TGTGCCAGCAGCGTAGAGCGACGGGGGAGGATGAACACTGAAGCTTTCTTT
CASSVERRGRMNTEAFF
>TRBV5-1|TRBJ2-2|.|.
TGCGCCAGCAGCTTGGGGCCTAGTACCGGGGAGCTGTTTTTT
CASSLGPSTGELFF